This T cell receptor (beta chain) was captured in a study of blood T cell repertoires in COVID-19. As originally analysed: Reference gene primers were amplified, and this amplification served to estimate nucleated cell counts. TCRdb keeps only in-frame clones here, not all; method: immunoSEQ multiplex PCR. Clone size and the V and J calls come from that table; the DNA yielded D and trimming. The profile shows over 250,000 clones, around 89% of them singletons. This clone was counted only a few times. The sequence came from a woman aged 40 to 50 who had recovered from COVID-19. The sample taken for sequencing was peripheral blood.

The CDR3 is CAWSGALGYGYTF. CDR3 nucleotide sequence: TGTGCCTGGAGTGGGGCCTTAGGCTATGGCTACACCTTC. The chain couples TRBV30 to TRBJ1-2; no clear D. The CDR3 totals 13 residues. Germline V gene lookup returns CDR1 GTSNPN and CDR2 SVGIG (reference sequence). The ends were cut back, 1 base at V and 4 bases at J, with 10 bases in the middle.